This T cell receptor (beta chain) was sequenced for a study of T cells in Graves' hyperthyroidism and ophthalmopathy. Study results and limitations: Most thyroid clonotypes that were expanded above 0.001 also turned up in blood.

TCR beta CDR3 regions were amplified from RNA transcripts. RT-PCR in the first round (using the HTBI primer set) targeted the TCR CDR3. TCRdb re-analysed the multiplex PCR reads in MiXCR, keeping a single row per CDR3 protein. The data contain some 530,000 distinct CDR3 sequences, 22% of them singletons. The CDR3 sequence is 16 residues long. CDR1 and CDR2 from the germline V gene are LNHDA and SQIVND (reference sequence). V lost 3 bases and J 4 bases, leaving 13 bases between the germline ends. Details on this clonotype: Its antigen is as yet unknown.

This sequence joins TRBV19 and TRBJ2-6; tentatively, D is TRBD1 (6 bases). The material sequenced was blood. The TCR sequence derives from a woman between 65 and 79 years old with Graves' ophthalmopathy. CDR3 sequence: CASSINTGHGANVLTF. The CDR3 region has the DNA TGTGCCAGTAGTATTAATACAGGGCACGGGGCCAACGTCCTGACTTTC.